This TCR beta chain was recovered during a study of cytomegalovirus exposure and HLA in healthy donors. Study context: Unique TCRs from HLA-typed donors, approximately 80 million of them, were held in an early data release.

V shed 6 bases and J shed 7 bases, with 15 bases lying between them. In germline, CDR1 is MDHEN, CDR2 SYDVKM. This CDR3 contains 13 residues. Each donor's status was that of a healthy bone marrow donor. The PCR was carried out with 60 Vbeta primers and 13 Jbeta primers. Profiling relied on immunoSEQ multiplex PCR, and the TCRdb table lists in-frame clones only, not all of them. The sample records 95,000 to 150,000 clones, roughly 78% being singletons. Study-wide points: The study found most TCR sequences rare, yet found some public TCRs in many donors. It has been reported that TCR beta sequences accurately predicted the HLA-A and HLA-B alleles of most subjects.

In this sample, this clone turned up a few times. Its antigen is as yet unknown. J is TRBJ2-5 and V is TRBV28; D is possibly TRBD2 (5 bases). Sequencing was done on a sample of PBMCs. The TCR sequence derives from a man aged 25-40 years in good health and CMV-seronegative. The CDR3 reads CASRLVPMGTQYF. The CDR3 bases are TGTGCCAGCAGACTAGTTCCCATGGGGACCCAGTACTTC.